One sample yielded the 21 T cell receptor beta chains listed below, sequenced in a study of cytomegalovirus exposure and HLA in healthy donors. PCR was performed using 60 Vbeta and 13 Jbeta primers. Repertoires were generated with immunoSEQ multiplex PCR, while TCRdb's copy carries only in-frame clones and drops some. Here the sample table reports some 200,000 clones. The sample consisted of PBMCs. The receptors come from a boy between 10 and 17 years old in good health and CMV-seronegative.

As regards this clone: The germline gene is not matched at one end of the junction; a read error may be the cause. The chain joins TRBV7-8 to TRBJ2-3; D is uncertain. The V gene's germline CDR1 is SGHVS and CDR2 FQNEAQ. This CDR3 has 13 residues. The CDR3 region is CASSLGLADTQYF. Written as DNA, the CDR3 is TGTGCCAGCAGTTTAGGTCTTGCAGATACGCAGTATTTT.

The genes are TRBV27 and TRBJ2-1; 8 positions match TRBD1. Germline CDR1 and CDR2: MNHEY and SMNVEV (reference sequence). The CDR3 runs 15 residues. V trimming: 6 bases; J trimming: 0 bases; junction bases outside the gene matches: 4. CDR3 coding DNA: TGTGCCAGCAGCAACAGGGGGAGCTCCTACAATGAGCAGTTCTTC. This codes for CASSNRGSSYNEQFF.

The rearrangement joins TRBV7-6 to TRBJ1-2; 7 bases fit TRBD1. J was trimmed by 5 bases and V by 2 bases; bases with no gene match: 8. Germline V gene sequence: CDR1 SGHVS, CDR2 FNYEAQ. This CDR3 spans 15 amino acids. CDR3 amino acids: CASSLSAGQSYGYTF. In nucleotides, the CDR3 is TGTGCCAGCAGCTTAAGCGCGGGACAGTCTTATGGCTACACCTTC.

V is TRBV9 and J is TRBJ2-3; 15 nucleotides agree with TRBD2. This CDR3 comprises 17 residues. V lost 5 bases, J lost 0 bases, and 4 bases stayed unmatched. Germline V gene lookup returns CDR1 SGDLS and CDR2 YYNGEE. The CDR3 region is CASSRTSGGASTDTQYF. In DNA form, the CDR3 reads TGTGCCAGCAGTCGGACTAGCGGGGGGGCCAGCACAGATACGCAGTATTTT.

The gene calls are TRBV2 and TRBJ2-1; 10 bases are a match to TRBD1. Trimming cost V 7 bases and J 8 bases; bases outside gene matches: 8. CDR3 length: 14 residues. Germline CDR1 is SNHLY and CDR2 is FYNNEI. The CDR3 loop is CASIRDRGEHEQFF. CDR3 DNA: TGTGCCAGCATCCGGGACAGGGGTGAACATGAGCAGTTCTTC.

V is TRBV19 and J is TRBJ1-1; D gene ambiguous. This CDR3 has 16 amino acids. Trimming shortened V by 6 bases and J by 0 bases, and 17 bases separated the two germline ends. CDR1 is LNHDA, CDR2 SQIVND, per germline (reference sequence). The CDR3 protein is CASSPRRRNLNTEAFF. CDR3 coding DNA: TGTGCCAGTAGCCCGAGACGGAGGAATTTGAACACTGAAGCTTTCTTT.

The gene calls are TRBV6-1 and TRBJ1-1, with a weak D call TRBD1 (5 bases). Per germline, CDR1 MNHNS and CDR2 SASEGT. The CDR3 has 13 amino acids. Trimming took 4 bases from V and 8 from J, leaving 14 bases between them. Written as DNA, the CDR3 is TGTGCCAGCAGTGCTCAGGGCACCACCGAAGCTTTCTTT. Translation: CASSAQGTTEAFF.

The V call is TRBV10-3, the J call TRBJ1-3, with 7 nucleotides matching TRBD1. V was clipped by 6 bases and J by 1 base; unmatched bases: 3. Germline CDR1 reads ENHRY; CDR2 reads SYGVKD. This CDR3 contains 14 residues. The CDR3 DNA reads TGTGCCATCAGGGAGACAGGGTCTGGAAACACCATATATTTT. Its translation is CAIRETGSGNTIYF.

The chain has TRBV6-1 and TRBJ1-1; unclear D gene. Trimming removed 8 bases at V and 1 base at J, with 11 bases between. CDR1 MNHNS and CDR2 SASEGT come from the germline V gene. The CDR3 has 13 residues. The CDR3 coding sequence is TGTGCCAGCCGGCGGCACGCGAACACTGAAGCTTTCTTT. Protein: CASRRHANTEAFF.

The chain links TRBV18 to TRBJ1-5; D gene uncertain. CDR1 is KGHSH and CDR2 is LQKENI in the germline V gene. CDR3 length: 15 amino acids. The V and J ends lost 3 bases and 6 bases respectively, with 15 bases between them. CDR3 DNA: TGTGCCAGCTCACCCACGGCCATAGAGGGTCAGCCCCAGCATTTT. Protein sequence: CASSPTAIEGQPQHF.

The chain combines TRBV29-1 with TRBJ2-1; D unclear. This CDR3 has 13 amino acids. V lost 5 bases and J lost 3, with 11 bases in between. Looked up from germline, CDR1 is SQVTM and CDR2 is ANQGSEA. CDR3 in amino acids: CSVFPDNYNEQFF. CDR3 nucleotides: TGCAGCGTTTTCCCCGACAACTACAATGAGCAGTTCTTC.

The chain recombines TRBV6-7 with TRBJ1-5; 8 nucleotides align to TRBD1. TRBV6-7 is recorded as an ORF, its role being uncertain. The CDR3 has 15 amino acids. With V trimmed by 5 bases and J by 7 bases, 10 bases remained unmatched. CDR3 nucleotides: TGTGCCAGCAGTCCGGACCCAGGGGGCTGGCAGCCCCAGCATTTT. Residues: CASSPDPGGWQPQHF.

This chain uses TRBV28 with TRBJ1-4; weak D call: TRBD1 (6 bases). V lost 5 bases, J lost 5 bases, and 6 bases lay in between. CDR1 MDHEN and CDR2 SYDVKM come from the germline V gene. The length of the CDR3 is 12 residues. The CDR3 bases are TGTGCCAGCAGTGGGGGCAATGAAAAACTGTTTTTT. It translates to CASSGGNEKLFF.

This chain joins TRBV9 and TRBJ1-1; a possible D gene is TRBD1 (6 bases). This CDR3 contains 14 residues. V was pared by 4 bases and J by 4 bases, with 14 bases between. The germline CDR1 and CDR2 sequences are SGDLS and YYNGEE. CDR3 loop: CASSSQGGTTEAFF. The CDR3, as DNA: TGTGCCAGCAGCTCTCAAGGGGGAACCACTGAAGCTTTCTTT.

As concerns this clone: The sample holds other DNA sequences that translate to the same CDR3. CDR3 nucleotide sequence: TGTGCCAGTAGTATGGGTAGCGGGGGCTCCTACGAGCAGTACTTC. This translates into CASSMGSGGSYEQYF. The chain combines TRBV19 with TRBJ2-7; TRBD2 aligns across 9 bases. After removal of 3 bases from V and 0 bases from J, the junction contained 3 bases not matched to a gene. Germline V CDR1 and CDR2: LNHDA, SQIVND (reference sequence). The CDR3 totals 15 residues.

This chain joins TRBV4-2 and TRBJ2-1; 9 bases align to TRBD2. The CDR3 has 17 residues. V trimming: 5 bases; J trimming: 4 bases; junction bases outside the gene matches: 12. Germline V gene lookup returns CDR1 LGHNA and CDR2 YNFKEQ. CDR3 nucleotide sequence: TGTGCCAGCAGCGGTAGCGGGGGCGGATTAATATACAATGAGCAGTTCTTC. Protein: CASSGSGGGLIYNEQFF.

The gene calls are TRBV7-2 and TRBJ2-7; TRBD2 matches 13 bases. The trim removed 6 bases at V and 8 bases at J, leaving 4 bases unmatched. Germline V lookup: CDR1 SGHTA, CDR2 FQGNSA. This CDR3 has 13 amino acids. As DNA, the CDR3 is TGTGCCAGCAGGACTAGCGGGGGGTCGAAGCAGTACTTC. Amino acids: CASRTSGGSKQYF.

The chain carries TRBV7-9 and TRBJ2-3, with TRBD2 matching over 7 bases. Trimming removed 1 base from V and 4 bases from J; junction bases left unmatched: 5. CDR1 is SEHNR and CDR2 is FQNEAQ in the germline V gene (reference sequence). The CDR3 is 15 residues long. The chain's CDR3 is CASSLGLASADTQYF. The CDR3 nucleotides are TGTGCCAGCAGCTTAGGACTAGCCAGCGCAGATACGCAGTATTTT.

The genes are TRBV7-2 and TRBJ1-5; D is perhaps TRBD1 (5 bases). Between the trimmed V and J ends, which lost 5 bases and 7 bases, there was a span of 21 bases. The CDR3 consists of 16 residues. Looked up from germline, CDR1 is SGHTA and CDR2 is FQGNSA. CDR3 nucleotide sequence: TGTGCCAGCAGCCCTCAGGGTTGGGGCGGGGGACAGCCCCAGCATTTT. This sequence encodes CASSPQGWGGGQPQHF.

The chain combines TRBV4-3 with TRBJ1-3; TRBD1 might be the D (6 bases). There are 15 residues in the CDR3. Germline CDR1 LGHNA, CDR2 YSLEER. With 4 bases removed from V and 4 bases from J, the gap between germline ends came to 14 bases. The CDR3 spells CASSPQQGTGNTIYF. As DNA, the CDR3 is TGCGCCAGCAGCCCACAACAGGGTACGGGAAACACCATATATTTT.

The V gene is TRBV5-6, the J gene TRBJ1-1, with D possibly being TRBD1 (5 bases). V shed 1 base and J shed 3 bases, with 13 bases lying between them. There are 15 residues in the CDR3. Germline lookup yields CDR1 SGHDT and CDR2 YYEEEE. This chain's CDR3 is CASSLRLGADTEAFF. In DNA form, the CDR3 reads TGTGCCAGCAGCTTGCGTCTAGGGGCGGACACTGAAGCTTTCTTT.